The 27 T cell receptor beta chains presented below share a single source sample, sequenced in a study of blood T cell repertoires in COVID-19. Method: immunoSEQ multiplex PCR; TCRdb's copy keeps in-frame clones and lacks some. This table holds around 440,000 clones, 88% found once. The material sequenced was peripheral blood. These receptors came from a woman aged 45-65 years with COVID-19, enrolled during active disease.

The V call is TRBV7-9, the J call TRBJ1-5; D call uncertain. CDR1 is SEHNR, CDR2 FQNEAQ, per germline (reference sequence). This CDR3 comprises 12 residues. V dropped 3 bases and J dropped 4 bases, with 4 bases sitting between them. Written as DNA, the CDR3 is TGTGCCAGCAGCTTTATGAATCAGCCCCAGCATTTT. Amino acids: CASSFMNQPQHF.

The chain recombines TRBV30 with TRBJ1-4, with D perhaps TRBD1 (5 bases). CDR1 is GTSNPN and CDR2 is SVGIG in the germline V gene (reference sequence). V was pared by 5 bases and J by 8 bases, with 27 bases between. This CDR3 comprises 17 residues. As DNA, the CDR3 is TGTGCCTGGGCCCAACTCCCTTACAGGCGCACCCAAGAAAAACTGTTTTTT. Its translation is CAWAQLPYRRTQEKLFF.

The rearrangement uses TRBV19 and TRBJ1-2; 8 nucleotides line up with TRBD1. This CDR3 has 11 residues. V gave up 8 bases and J gave up 13 bases; unmatched junction bases: 9. Germline values: CDR1 LNHDA, CDR2 SQIVND (reference sequence). The CDR3 loop reads CASFQGARGTF. Written as DNA, the CDR3 is TGTGCCAGTTTCCAGGGGGCCCGCGGCACCTTC.

The chain is built from TRBV6-5 and TRBJ1-1; D is unclear. From germline, CDR1 is MNHEY and CDR2 SVGAGI. Trimming stripped 6 bases from V and 3 bases from J, with 11 bases between. CDR3 length equals 13 residues. CDR3 sequence reads: CASRAAGDTEAFF. CDR3 DNA sequence: TGTGCCAGCAGGGCAGCCGGGGACACTGAAGCTTTCTTT.

This sequence joins TRBV5-1 and TRBJ2-7, with 13 bases matching TRBD2. Germline V gene lookup returns CDR1 SGHRS and CDR2 YFSETQ. This CDR3 comprises 19 residues. The J segment lost 3 bases and the V segment lost 3 bases, leaving 15 bases of the junction unmatched. Here the CDR3 DNA reads TGCGCCAGCAGCTCCCCCCTCGCCTCCGGGACTAGCGGGGTCTACGAGCAGTACTTC. Translating gives CASSSPLASGTSGVYEQYF.

The V and J genes are TRBV5-1 and TRBJ2-2; D is unresolved. Germline V gene data show CDR1 as SGHRS and CDR2 as YFSETQ. This CDR3 contains 14 residues. V was trimmed by 0 bases and J by 5 bases, leaving 8 bases between them. CDR3 DNA sequence: TGCGCCAGCAGCTTGGCGGTTAGAACCGGGGAGCTGTTTTTT. It encodes CASSLAVRTGELFF.

V is TRBV19 and J is TRBJ2-2, with a possible D match to TRBD1 (5 bases). The CDR3 runs 15 residues. Trimming took 3 bases from V and 6 from J, leaving 14 bases between them. CDR1 and CDR2 (germline): LNHDA, SQIVND (reference sequence). As DNA, the CDR3 is TGTGCCAGTAGTATCGCGGCAGGGTCGGCCGGGGAGCTGTTTTTT. It translates to CASSIAAGSAGELFF. Together with reference TRBV19 and TRBJ2-2, the CDR3 gives the full variable domain: DGGITQSPKYLFRKEGQNVTLSCEQNLNHDAMYWYRQDPGQGLRLIYYSQIVNDFQKGDIAEGYSVSREKKESFPLTVTSAQKNPTAFYLCASSIAAGSAGELFFGEGSRLTVL.

V gene TRBV6-5 combines with J gene TRBJ2-5; possibly TRBD2 for D (7 bases). Trimming left V 10 bases short and J 5 bases short, with 17 bases between. Per the germline V gene, CDR1 is MNHEY and CDR2 is SVGAGI. The CDR3 has 13 residues. The CDR3 nucleotides are TGTGCCACTCAGGCGGGGGCCGGGGAGACCCAGTACTTC. This translates into CATQAGAGETQYF.

The genes are TRBV2 and TRBJ1-5; TRBD1 is a possible D gene (5 bases). The germline CDR1 and CDR2 sequences are SNHLY and FYNNEI. This CDR3 contains 15 residues. V dropped 8 bases and J dropped 8 bases, with 22 bases sitting between them. For the CDR3, the DNA is TGTGCCAGCGGGCGGAGGCTATCGGCGGGGGAGCCCCAGCATTTT. Translating it yields CASGRRLSAGEPQHF. The whole variable domain, remainder taken from reference TRBV2 and TRBJ1-5, is EPEVTQTPSHQVTQMGQEVILRCVPISNHLYFYWYRQILGQKVEFLVSFYNNEISEKSEIFDDQFSVERPDGSNFTLKIRSTKLEDSAMYFCASGRRLSAGEPQHFGDGTRLSIL.

The chain is built from TRBV4-2 and TRBJ2-7, with a tentative D call TRBD2 (6 bases). The V and J ends lost 0 bases and 3 bases respectively, with 12 bases between them. This CDR3 has 15 amino acids. Germline CDR1 LGHNA, CDR2 YNFKEQ. CDR3 in amino acids: CASSQDGEVYYEQYF. In DNA form, the CDR3 reads TGTGCCAGCAGCCAAGATGGGGAGGTATACTACGAGCAGTACTTC.

The chain is built from TRBV30 and TRBJ2-3; D possibly corresponds to TRBD2 (5 bases). V lost 0 bases and J lost 1, with 11 bases in between. The length of the CDR3 is 15 residues. CDR1 and CDR2 (germline): GTSNPN, SVGIG (reference sequence). The CDR3 spells CAWSVGGSGTDTQYF. The CDR3 nucleotides read TGTGCCTGGAGTGTAGGTGGGAGTGGCACAGATACGCAGTATTTT.

The chain is built from TRBV27 and TRBJ2-7; TRBD2 matches 7 bases. V gave up 6 bases and J gave up 6 bases; unmatched junction bases: 2. CDR1 is MNHEY, CDR2 SMNVEV, per germline (reference sequence). The CDR3 is made up of 11 amino acids. The CDR3 DNA follows: TGTGCCAGCAGCCCGGGGGGCGAGCAGTACTTC. It yields the protein CASSPGGEQYF.

V is TRBV3-1 (or the pseudogene TRBV3-2) and J is TRBJ2-7, with 9 bases identical to TRBD2. Germline V lookup: CDR1 LGHDT, CDR2 YNNKEL (reference sequence). The CDR3 totals 17 residues. Trimming took 2 bases from V and 2 from J; bases not matched to a gene: 10. The CDR3 is CASSQRGGARRPYEQYF. The CDR3 nucleotides are TGTGCCAGCAGCCAACGCGGGGGGGCCCGGCGACCCTACGAGCAGTACTTC.

Note on this clone: This CDR3 is also generated by other DNA sequences in the sample. The chain employs TRBV27 and TRBJ2-7; no reliable D call. Trimming left V 3 bases short and J 2 bases short, with 11 bases between. Germline V gene lookup returns CDR1 MNHEY and CDR2 SMNVEV (reference sequence). The CDR3 runs 14 residues. DNA for the CDR3: TGTGCCAGCAGTTTCTCTGGCGGCCCCTACGAGCAGTACTTC. Protein: CASSFSGGPYEQYF.

In this sample, this clone turned up once. The chain carries TRBV6-5 and TRBJ2-3, with D possibly being TRBD2 (5 bases). The CDR3 runs to 14 residues. The germline CDR1 and CDR2 sequences are MNHEY and SVGAGI. V was trimmed by 8 bases and J by 4 bases, leaving 16 bases between them. CDR3 residues: CASRTPSGSDTQYF. As DNA, the CDR3 is TGTGCCAGCCGGACCCCAAGCGGTTCAGATACGCAGTATTTT.

This chain connects TRBV2 to TRBJ1-2; D is unclear. Germline values: CDR1 SNHLY, CDR2 FYNNEI. Trimming took 0 bases from V and 2 from J, leaving 13 bases between them. CDR3 size: 16 residues. For the CDR3, the DNA is TGTGCCAGCAGTGAAGCCCTGTACGGAGAGAACTATGGCTACACCTTC. Its protein product is CASSEALYGENYGYTF.

The CDR3 nucleotides are TGTGCCAGCAGCTTATCCCACGGGACAGGGAACACTGAAGCTTTCTTT. Protein: CASSLSHGTGNTEAFF. The chain has TRBV11-1 and TRBJ1-1, with 8 nucleotides matching TRBD1. The CDR3 has 16 amino acids. From germline, CDR1 is SGHAT and CDR2 FQDESV (reference sequence). V shed 2 bases, J shed 1 base, and the junction held 6 bases outside the gene matches.

The rearrangement joins TRBV9 to TRBJ1-3; no clear D gene. Germline V gives CDR1 SGDLS, CDR2 YYNGEE. V dropped 3 bases and J dropped 8 bases, with 9 bases sitting between them. The CDR3 runs 12 residues. CDR3 sequence: CASSAGRDTIYF. The CDR3, as DNA: TGTGCCAGCAGCGCGGGAAGAGACACCATATATTTT.

The chain joins TRBV4-2 to TRBJ1-5, with D possibly matching TRBD1 (5 bases). The germline V gene has CDR1 LGHNA and CDR2 YNFKEQ. Trimming stripped 1 base from V and 4 bases from J, with 17 bases between. The CDR3 consists of 17 residues. The DNA for the CDR3 is TGTGCCAGCAGCCAAGTGTCGACCGGGACTTCAAATCAGCCCCAGCATTTT. This translates into CASSQVSTGTSNQPQHF.

The rearrangement joins TRBV5-1 to TRBJ1-1; maybe TRBD1 (5 bases). The length of the CDR3 is 15 residues. The V end was cut by 3 bases, the J end by 1 base, with 13 bases between. Germline V gene data show CDR1 as SGHRS and CDR2 as YFSETQ. CDR3 sequence (DNA): TGCGCCAGCAGCTCGCTTGGCAGGGCGAACACTGAAGCTTTCTTT. Encoded protein: CASSSLGRANTEAFF.

The chain uses TRBV3-1 (or the pseudogene TRBV3-2) and TRBJ1-1; 9 bases line up with TRBD1. CDR1 is LGHDT and CDR2 is YNNKEL in the germline V gene (reference sequence). This CDR3 region has 15 residues. The trim removed 3 bases at V and 8 bases at J, leaving 10 bases unmatched. CDR3 sequence (DNA): TGTGCCAGCAGCCACCTAGGACAGGGGAGTAGCGAAGCTTTCTTT. It is translated as CASSHLGQGSSEAFF.

This clone was counted between two and nine times. The same CDR3 arises from other DNA sequences in this sample as well. V gene TRBV2 combines with J gene TRBJ1-5, with TRBD1 matching over 10 bases. The J segment lost 2 bases and the V segment lost 4 bases, leaving 2 bases of the junction unmatched. Germline lookup yields CDR1 SNHLY and CDR2 FYNNEI. The CDR3 is 15 amino acids. The CDR3 DNA sequence: TGTGCCAGCAGTGCGGGGACAGGGGGCAATCAGCCCCAGCATTTT. Protein sequence: CASSAGTGGNQPQHF.

CDR3 coding DNA: TGTGCCTGGAGTGTAGGAGGGATGGTTGAAAAACTGTTTTTT. Residues: CAWSVGGMVEKLFF. The chain combines TRBV30 with TRBJ1-4; no clear D. CDR1 and CDR2 (germline): GTSNPN, SVGIG (reference sequence). V was pared by 0 bases and J by 7 bases, with 12 bases between. The CDR3 runs to 14 residues. The full variable domain, its missing parts supplied by reference TRBV30 and TRBJ1-4, is SQTIHQWPATLVQPVGSPLSLECTVEGTSNPNLYWYRQAAGRGLQLLFYSVGIGQISSEVPQNLSASRPQDRQFILSSKKLLLSDSGFYLCAWSVGGMVEKLFFGSGTQLSVL.

The rearrangement uses TRBV7-3 and TRBJ2-3, with 8 bases fitting TRBD2. Germline V gives CDR1 SGHTA, CDR2 FQGTGA. The ends lost 8 bases at V and 5 bases at J; junction bases unmatched: 15. CDR3 length equals 16 residues. DNA of the CDR3: TGTGCCAGCGCCGGTAGCGGGGCCACGAAACGAGATACGCAGTATTTT. This codes for CASAGSGATKRDTQYF.

This clone came up once. The rearrangement uses TRBV25-1 and TRBJ1-2; 8 nucleotides match TRBD1. Germline V gene lookup returns CDR1 MGHDK and CDR2 SYGVNS. Trimming removed 6 bases from V and 4 bases from J; junction bases left unmatched: 10. The CDR3 runs to 15 residues. CDR3 protein: CASREQGQGSYGYTF. CDR3 coding DNA: TGTGCCAGCAGGGAACAAGGACAGGGTAGCTATGGCTACACCTTC.

This chain joins TRBV19 and TRBJ1-1; no firm D call. Germline V CDR1 and CDR2: LNHDA, SQIVND (reference sequence). V lost 3 bases, J lost 1 base, and 6 bases lay in between. This CDR3 comprises 13 residues. The CDR3 DNA reads as TGTGCCAGTAGTATCGGGTCGAACACTGAAGCTTTCTTT. Translation gives CASSIGSNTEAFF.

This rearrangement joins TRBV30 to TRBJ2-2; possible D gene TRBD2, 5 bases. The CDR3 totals 12 residues. Germline V gives CDR1 GTSNPN, CDR2 SVGIG (reference sequence). The ends were cut back, 1 base at V and 9 bases at J, with 9 bases in the middle. The CDR3 loop reads CAWSEAERELFF. CDR3 bases: TGTGCCTGGAGTGAAGCGGAAAGGGAGCTGTTTTTT.